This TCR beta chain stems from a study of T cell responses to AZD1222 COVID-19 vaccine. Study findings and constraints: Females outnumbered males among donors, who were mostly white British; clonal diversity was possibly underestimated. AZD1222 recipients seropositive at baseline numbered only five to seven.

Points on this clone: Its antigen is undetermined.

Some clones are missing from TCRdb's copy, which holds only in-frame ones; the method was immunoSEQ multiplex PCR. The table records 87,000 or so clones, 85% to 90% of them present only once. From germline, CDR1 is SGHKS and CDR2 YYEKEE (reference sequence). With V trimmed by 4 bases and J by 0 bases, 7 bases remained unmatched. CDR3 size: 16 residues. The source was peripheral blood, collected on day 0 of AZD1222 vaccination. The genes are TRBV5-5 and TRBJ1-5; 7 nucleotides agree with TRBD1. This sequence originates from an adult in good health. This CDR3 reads CASSLGGTDSNQPQHF. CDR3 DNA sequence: TGTGCCAGCAGCCTGGGCGGGACAGATAGCAATCAGCCCCAGCATTTT.